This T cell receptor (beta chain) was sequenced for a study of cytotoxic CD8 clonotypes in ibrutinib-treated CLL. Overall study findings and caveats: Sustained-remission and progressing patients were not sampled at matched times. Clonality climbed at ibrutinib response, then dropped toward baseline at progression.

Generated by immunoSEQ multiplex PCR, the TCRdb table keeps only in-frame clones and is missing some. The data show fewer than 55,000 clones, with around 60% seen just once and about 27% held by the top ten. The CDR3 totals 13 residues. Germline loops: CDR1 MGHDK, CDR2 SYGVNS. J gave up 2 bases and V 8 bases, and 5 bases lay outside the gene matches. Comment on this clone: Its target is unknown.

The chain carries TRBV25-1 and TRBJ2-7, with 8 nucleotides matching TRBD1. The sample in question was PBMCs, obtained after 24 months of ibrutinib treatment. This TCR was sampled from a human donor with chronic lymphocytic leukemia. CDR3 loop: CASAGQAAYEQYF. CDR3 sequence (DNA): TGTGCCAGCGCGGGACAGGCCGCCTACGAGCAGTACTTC.